Listed below are T cell receptor beta chains from one sample, sequenced in a study of identical twins' blood T cells. TCRdb re-analysed the 5' RACE reads in MiXCR, keeping a single row per CDR3 protein. Here the sample spans 350,000 to 400,000 distinct CDR3 sequences, over 25% being singletons. The sample was PBMCs. The origin of the receptors is a woman aged 18-55 years in good health. Each CDR3 is given with its conserved first and last residue. The D gene is left open where the match is weak. Size is omitted from some rows. Given values are once, few, many or a class for expanded clones.

D gene	V gene	J gene	clone size	CDR3 DNA	CDR3 protein
TRBD2	TRBV11-2	TRBJ2-7	few	TGTGCCAGCAGCTTTACCGGACTAGCGGACTACGAGCAGTACTTC	CASSFTGLADYEQYF
NA	TRBV29-1	TRBJ2-7	many	TGCAGCGTAACAAGCTCCTACGAGCAGTACTTC	CSVTSSYEQYF
NA	TRBV3-1	TRBJ2-1	NA	TGTGCCAGCAGCCAGAGCCTAGGAAATGAGCAGTTCTTC	CASSQSLGNEQFF
NA	TRBV20-1	TRBJ1-1	NA	TGCAGTGCTAGGCCGGGCAGTCCAGAGAGGTCTGAAGCTTTCTTT	CSARPGSPERSEAFF
NA	TRBV2	TRBJ1-1	NA	TGTGCCAGCAGAGGAGATTTTGATGAAGCTTTCTTT	CASRGDFDEAFF
NA	TRBV29-1	TRBJ1-2	few	TGCAGCGTTGAAGATCAGGCCGGGCCCCTTTTTTTTGGCTACACCTTC	CSVEDQAGPLFFGYTF
NA	TRBV5-1	TRBJ1-6	few	TGCGCCAGCAGCCAAGACGGACTGGGGCAAGTCCTCCACTTT	CASSQDGLGQVLHF
TRBD1	TRBV5-1	TRBJ1-1	NA	TGCGCCAGCAGCGGGACAGCTATGAACACTGGAGCTTTCTTC	CASSGTAMNTGAFF
NA	TRBV7-9	TRBJ1-5	few	TGTGCCAGCAGCTTGTCCCGGGGACAGCCCCAGCATTTT	CASSLSRGQPQHF
NA	TRBV20-1	TRBJ1-5	many	TGCAGTGCTAGTGAGAGGGTCGATCAGCCCCAGCATTTT	CSASERVDQPQHF
TRBD1	TRBV29-1	TRBJ2-2	NA	TGCAGCGGCGGACAGGGCCGACATACCGGGGAGCTGTTTTTT	CSGGQGRHTGELFF
NA	TRBV3-1	TRBJ2-7	NA	TGTGCCAGCAGCCAGTCACTCCTTTACTTC	CASSQSLLYF
TRBD1	TRBV7-6	TRBJ2-1	few	TGTGCCAGCAGCACGAGGACAGGGTACTACAATGAGCAGTTCTTC	CASSTRTGYYNEQFF
NA	TRBV19	TRBJ1-1	NA	TGTGCCAGTGGTATCGGGGGTCTTGAAGCTTTCTTT	CASGIGGLEAFF